Only a few counts were recorded for the clone carrying this T cell receptor beta chain. Its specificity is not known. V lost 1 base and J lost 6, with 13 bases in between. CDR3 length: 15 residues. Per the germline V gene, CDR1 is SGHVS and CDR2 is FQNEAQ. The entry originates in a study of cytomegalovirus exposure and HLA in healthy donors. PCR employed 60 Vbeta and 13 Jbeta primers. The assay was immunoSEQ multiplex PCR, and TCRdb's table has in-frame clones only and misses some. The data show about 130,000 clones, approximately 81% seen once. Regarding the study as a whole: Researchers reported that a few CMV-associated chains were confirmed in vitro as CMV antigen-specific. TCR beta V segments were, for the most part, productive about 87% or about 30% of the time in an earlier analysis.

The receptor comes from a young man in good health and CMV-seronegative. This sequence joins TRBV7-8 and TRBJ2-1; TRBD2 is a possible D gene (6 bases). Sample: PBMCs. This CDR3 reads CASSLEGRGVNEQFF. The CDR3, as DNA: TGTGCCAGCAGCTTAGAGGGGCGGGGCGTCAATGAGCAGTTCTTC.